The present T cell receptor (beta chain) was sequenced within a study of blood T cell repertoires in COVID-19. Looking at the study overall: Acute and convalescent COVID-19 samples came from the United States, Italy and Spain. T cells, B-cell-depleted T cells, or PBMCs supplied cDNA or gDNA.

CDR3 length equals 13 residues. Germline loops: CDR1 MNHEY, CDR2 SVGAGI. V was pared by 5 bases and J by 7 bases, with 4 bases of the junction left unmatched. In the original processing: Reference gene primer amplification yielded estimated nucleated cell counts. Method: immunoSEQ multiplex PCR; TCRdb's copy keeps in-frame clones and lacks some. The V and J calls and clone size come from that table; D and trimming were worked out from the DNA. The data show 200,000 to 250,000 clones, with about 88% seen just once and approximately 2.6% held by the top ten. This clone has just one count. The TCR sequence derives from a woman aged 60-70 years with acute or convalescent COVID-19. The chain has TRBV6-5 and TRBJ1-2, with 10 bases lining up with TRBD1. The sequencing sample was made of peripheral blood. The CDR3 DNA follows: TGTGCCAGCAGTCGACAGGGGGCAGGTGGCTACACCTTC. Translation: CASSRQGAGGYTF.